This record concerns one T cell receptor beta chain sequence. Antigen specificity is unknown. 5'RACE with constant-segment primers built TCRalpha and TCRbeta cDNA libraries with UMIs. TCRdb called the 5' RACE reads again in MiXCR, with one record for every CDR3 protein. Of 470,000 or so distinct CDR3 sequences in the sample, 15% to 20% are singletons; the top ten hold about 12%. The sample is drawn from a study of T-cell memory formation after mild COVID-19. Turning to the study itself: Largely donor-specific TCR clusters were found.

V was trimmed by 1 base and J by 0 bases, leaving 11 bases between them. This CDR3 is 15 amino acids long. Germline V gene sequence: CDR1 SGHKS, CDR2 YYEKEE (reference sequence). Findings and limits, study-wide: Some clones that responded turned up in pre-infection memory, which suggests that cross-reactive memory joined in. Nothing showed for sure that second-wave clones peaking on day 37 were SARS-CoV-2 specific.

The chain links TRBV5-5 to TRBJ2-7, with D possibly being TRBD2 (6 bases). The TCR comes from an adult woman who had mild COVID-19 (a few samples of this study predate the infection). Cell type and time point are not known. Sequenced sample: PBMCs or a T cell subset sorted from them (not recorded which). Written as DNA, the CDR3 is TGTGCCAGCAGCTTGAGGAGGGGCGCCTCCTACGAGCAGTACTTC. Its translation is CASSLRRGASYEQYF.